A single T cell receptor (beta chain) is shown here with its context. Germline CDR1 is SGHVS and CDR2 is FQNEAQ. This CDR3 comprises 12 residues. V was cut by 5 bases and J by 10 bases, with 14 bases left in between. This specimen comes from a study of blood T cell repertoires in COVID-19. Study-wide background: Material from acute and convalescent COVID-19 was sourced from the United States, Italy and Spain. T cells, B-cell-depleted T cells, or PBMCs provided the cDNA or gDNA that served as material.

Methods used by the authors: Amplified reference gene primers provided the basis for estimating nucleated cell counts. The protocol was immunoSEQ multiplex PCR, while the TCRdb copy is restricted to in-frame clones and leaves out a portion. D and trimming come from the DNA, and the V and J calls and clone size come from that table. The profile shows around 200,000 clones, approximately 85% of them singletons. Sequencing was performed on peripheral blood. This chain connects TRBV7-8 to TRBJ1-1; the D gene is possibly TRBD1 (6 bases). The TCR originated in an elderly woman with acute or convalescent COVID-19. The CDR3 nucleotides read TGTGCCAGCAGCCAAAATCAGGGGAGAGCTTTCTTT. Translating gives CASSQNQGRAFF.